Following are 26 T cell receptor beta chains from one sample sequenced in a study of T cell responses to AZD1222 COVID-19 vaccine. Repertoires were generated with immunoSEQ multiplex PCR, while TCRdb's copy carries only in-frame clones and drops some. The sample carries 200,000 to 250,000 clones, approximately 94% recorded once. The material sequenced was peripheral blood, taken 28 days after the second dose of the MenACWY control vaccine. Receptors originate from an adult who received the MenACWY meningococcal vaccine as a control.

The J gene is TRBJ1-3, the V gene TRBV9, with a possible D match to TRBD1 (6 bases). This CDR3 has 13 amino acids. Trimming removed 3 bases from V and 6 bases from J, with 10 bases in between. In germline, CDR1 is SGDLS, CDR2 YYNGEE. This chain's CDR3 is CASSGGDKNTIYF. The CDR3, as DNA: TGTGCCAGCAGCGGCGGGGACAAAAACACCATATATTTT.

The gene calls are TRBV6-6 and TRBJ2-7; D may be TRBD1 (6 bases). In germline, CDR1 is MNHNY, CDR2 SVGAGI (reference sequence). Between the trimmed V and J ends, which lost 6 bases and 1 base, there was a span of 7 bases. The CDR3 sequence is 12 residues long. The DNA for the CDR3 is TGTGCCAGCAGCAGGGGTTCCTACGAGCAGTACTTC. It specifies CASSRGSYEQYF.

The table lists this clone with a count of one. The chain uses TRBV6-6 and TRBJ2-2; D is undetermined. This CDR3 spans 13 amino acids. The ends were cut back, 6 bases at V and 0 bases at J, with 5 bases in the middle. In germline, CDR1 is MNHNY, CDR2 SVGAGI (reference sequence). The CDR3 sequence is CASRLANTGELFF. The CDR3 region has the DNA TGTGCCAGCAGGCTAGCGAACACCGGGGAGCTGTTTTTT.

In this sample, this clone turned up a few times. The CDR3 loop reads CASSHPRTASYEQYF. CDR3 in DNA: TGTGCCAGCAGTCACCCTCGGACTGCCTCCTACGAGCAGTACTTC. The rearrangement uses TRBV6-4 and TRBJ2-7; TRBD2 is a possible D gene (5 bases). V was shortened by 5 bases and J by 0 bases, with 14 bases between the two germline ends. Germline V gene lookup returns CDR1 MRHNA and CDR2 SNTAGT. The CDR3 totals 15 residues.

As regards this clone: This sample includes further DNA sequences coding for the same CDR3. This chain joins TRBV6-5 and TRBJ2-7; 9 bases match TRBD1. The junction had 4 bases not matched to a gene; V was cut back by 0 bases and J by 4 bases. The germline V gene has CDR1 MNHEY and CDR2 SVGAGI. The CDR3 is 15 residues long. CDR3 sequence (DNA): TGTGCCAGCAGTTACTCTGGGACAGGGACGTACGAGCAGTACTTC. Its translation is CASSYSGTGTYEQYF.

CDR3 nucleotides: TGTGCCAGCAGCTTAGACCGGGACAGCACCGGGGAGCTGTTTTTT. Its translation: CASSLDRDSTGELFF. The rearrangement links TRBV7-3 to TRBJ2-2; 7 positions match TRBD1. The germline V gene encodes CDR1 SGHTA and CDR2 FQGTGA. Trimming removed 2 bases from V and 4 bases from J; junction bases left unmatched: 4. The CDR3 consists of 15 residues.

This chain uses TRBV6-5 with TRBJ1-3; D is uncertain. CDR1 and CDR2 (germline): MNHEY, SVGAGI. This CDR3 has 15 amino acids. The germline V and J ends were trimmed by 2 bases and 0 bases, with 8 bases remaining between them. In DNA, the CDR3 is TGTGCCAGCAGTTACAAGGCCCTCTCTGGAAACACCATATATTTT. It codes for CASSYKALSGNTIYF.

The J gene is TRBJ1-6, the V gene TRBV6-5, with 7 bases fitting TRBD1. CDR1 and CDR2 (germline): MNHEY, SVGAGI. Losses at the gene ends were 5 bases for V and 9 bases for J; bases not matched to a gene: 10. The CDR3 has 15 residues. CDR3 DNA: TGTGCCAGCAGTACCGGGACAGCCGGGAGTTCACCCCTCCACTTT. It yields the protein CASSTGTAGSSPLHF.

The V and J genes are TRBV9 and TRBJ2-5, with TRBD2 matching 7 bases. CDR3 length: 16 amino acids. V was pared by 0 bases and J by 1 base, with 6 bases of the junction left unmatched. CDR1 and CDR2 from the germline V gene are SGDLS and YYNGEE. In DNA form, the CDR3 reads TGTGCCAGCAGCGTAGGCGCGGGAGACAGCCAAGAGACCCAGTACTTC. This sequence encodes CASSVGAGDSQETQYF.

This sequence joins TRBV2 and TRBJ2-7, with 8 bases identical to TRBD1. Trimming took 7 bases from V and 3 from J; bases not matched to a gene: 5. The CDR3 runs 13 residues. Germline V gene lookup returns CDR1 SNHLY and CDR2 FYNNEI. CDR3 in amino acids: CASTGQEIYEQYF. In nucleotides, the CDR3 is TGTGCCAGCACGGGACAGGAGATCTACGAGCAGTACTTC.

The V call is TRBV5-4, the J call TRBJ2-7, with 12 bases that match TRBD2. The CDR3 is made up of 19 amino acids. V shed 1 base and J 2 bases; nucleotides not matched to a gene: 13. The V gene's germline CDR1 is SGHNT and CDR2 YYREEE (reference sequence). This CDR3 is CASSLLRLAGGVGAYEQYF. As DNA, the CDR3 is TGTGCCAGCAGCTTGCTCCGGCTAGCGGGAGGGGTGGGCGCCTACGAGCAGTACTTC.

This sequence joins TRBV28 and TRBJ1-5, with D unresolved. Trimming stripped 3 bases from V and 9 bases from J, with 15 bases between. The germline V gene encodes CDR1 MDHEN and CDR2 SYDVKM. The CDR3 length is 14 residues. CDR3 sequence: CASSLGRGERPQHF. The CDR3 bases are TGTGCCAGCAGTTTGGGTCGGGGAGAAAGGCCCCAGCATTTT. Full variable domain (rest looked up from reference TRBV28 and TRBJ1-5): DVKVTQSSRYLVKRTGEKVFLECVQDMDHENMFWYRQDPGLGLRLIYFSYDVKMKEKGDIPEGYSVSREKKERFSLILESASTNQTSMYLCASSLGRGERPQHFGDGTRLSIL.

This chain connects TRBV6-1 to TRBJ1-5, with unresolved D. The length of the CDR3 is 15 residues. V lost 2 bases and J 1 base, leaving 9 bases between the germline ends. CDR1 MNHNS and CDR2 SASEGT come from the germline V gene. The CDR3 DNA reads TGTGCCAGCAGTGAAAGGCAGTTGAGCAATCAGCCCCAGCATTTT. Translating it yields CASSERQLSNQPQHF.

The rearrangement uses TRBV12-3 or TRBV12-4 and TRBJ1-5, with 9 bases lining up with TRBD1. There are 13 residues in the CDR3. V lost 4 bases, J lost 10 bases, and 5 bases stayed unmatched. The CDR3 loop is CASSSGTGNPQHF. CDR3 sequence (DNA): TGTGCCAGCAGTTCCGGGACAGGGAACCCCCAGCATTTT.

The J gene is TRBJ2-3, the V gene TRBV7-3; D unresolved. The V gene lost 1 base and the J gene lost 2 bases, with 4 bases spanning the gap. The germline V gene encodes CDR1 SGHTA and CDR2 FQGTGA. The CDR3 runs 13 residues. CDR3 DNA sequence: TGTGCCAGCAGCTTAAGGGACACAGATACGCAGTATTTT. Residues: CASSLRDTDTQYF.

This sequence joins TRBV19 and TRBJ1-5; TRBD1 aligns across 11 bases. J was trimmed by 6 bases and V by 7 bases; bases with no gene match: 8. This CDR3 has 15 amino acids. Germline loops: CDR1 LNHDA, CDR2 SQIVND (reference sequence). The CDR3 bases are TGTGCCAGTACAGGACAGGGGGCGATTGTTCAGCCCCAGCATTTT. It specifies CASTGQGAIVQPQHF.

The V call is TRBV7-9, the J call TRBJ1-1; 7 nucleotides align to TRBD1. The CDR3 is made up of 12 amino acids. CDR1 is SEHNR, CDR2 FQNEAQ, per germline (reference sequence). Trimming removed 6 bases from V and 11 bases from J; junction bases left unmatched: 9. Here the CDR3 reads CASRIGPQGAFF. CDR3 DNA sequence: TGTGCCAGCAGAATCGGCCCACAGGGGGCTTTCTTT. Variable domain in full (rest from reference TRBV7-9 and TRBJ1-1): DTGVSQNPRHKITKRGQNVTFRCDPISEHNRLYWYRQTLGQGPEFLTYFQNEAQLEKSRLLSDRFSAERPKGSFSTLEIQRTEQGDSAMYLCASRIGPQGAFFGQGTRLTVV.

V is TRBV30 and J is TRBJ1-5; D unclear. There are 18 residues in the CDR3. Germline V gene sequence: CDR1 GTSNPN, CDR2 SVGIG (reference sequence). The V end lost 2 bases, the J end lost 0 bases, and 20 bases lay between the germline ends. CDR3 bases: TGTGCCTGGAGTAGGGATTGGAGTGGTGTTGGTAGCAATCAGCCCCAGCATTTT. Translating gives CAWSRDWSGVGSNQPQHF.

The chain employs TRBV23-1 and TRBJ2-4, with 7 bases lining up with TRBD1. TRBV23-1 is classed as an ORF, of uncertain function. Trimming at V came to 2 bases and at J to 0 bases, leaving 4 bases not matched to a gene. This CDR3 is built from 16 residues. CDR3 sequence (DNA): TGCGCCAGCAGTCAACCGGGACAGAAAGCCAAAAACATTCAGTACTTC. Protein product: CASSQPGQKAKNIQYF.

CDR3 DNA sequence: TGTGCCAGCAGTTATAGCAGCTCCTACAATGAGCAGTTCTTC. As protein: CASSYSSSYNEQFF. The V call is TRBV6-5, the J call TRBJ2-1; D ambiguous. CDR3 length equals 14 residues. Between the trimmed V and J ends, which lost 3 bases and 0 bases, there was a span of 6 bases. Germline-derived CDR1 and CDR2 are MNHEY and SVGAGI.

The chain uses TRBV9 and TRBJ1-4; D not certain. CDR1 and CDR2 (germline): SGDLS, YYNGEE. CDR3 length: 17 residues. V was cut by 0 bases and J by 1 base, with 13 bases left in between. CDR3 in DNA: TGTGCCAGCAGCGTAGCCGGGGAGGGTGGAACTAATGAAAAACTGTTTTTT. Translated, it gives CASSVAGEGGTNEKLFF. The entire variable domain, with the rest obtained from reference TRBV9 and TRBJ1-4, is as follows: DSGVTQTPKHLITATGQRVTLRCSPRSGDLSVYWYQQSLDQGLQFLIQYYNGEERAKGNILERFSAQQFPDLHSELNLSSLELGDSALYFCASSVAGEGGTNEKLFFGSGTQLSVL.

This clone was counted a few times. CDR3 residues: CSADLAGMYNEQFF. The CDR3 region has the DNA TGCAGCGCAGATCTAGCAGGAATGTACAATGAGCAGTTCTTC. J is TRBJ2-1 and V is TRBV29-1; D may be TRBD2 (5 bases). CDR3 length: 14 amino acids. Looked up from germline, CDR1 is SQVTM and CDR2 is ANQGSEA. Trimming left V 7 bases short and J 4 bases short, with 17 bases between.

The rearrangement links TRBV6-4 to TRBJ1-1; the D gene is possibly TRBD1 (5 bases). From germline, CDR1 is MRHNA and CDR2 SNTAGT. Deletions cut 5 bases from V and 3 bases from J, with 10 bases between. The CDR3 is 13 amino acids. The CDR3 loop reads CASSSGWDTEAFF. DNA for the CDR3: TGTGCCAGCAGTTCAGGGTGGGACACTGAAGCTTTCTTT.

This sequence joins TRBV4-1 and TRBJ1-1; 7 bases match TRBD1. Germline V CDR1 and CDR2: MGHRA, YSYEKL. The V gene end was trimmed by 1 base and the J gene end by 2 bases; junction bases not matched to a gene: 7. The CDR3 extends over 16 amino acids. This chain's CDR3 is CASSQVRAGGNTEAFF. CDR3 DNA sequence: TGCGCCAGCAGCCAAGTACGGGCAGGGGGTAACACTGAAGCTTTCTTT.

This chain connects TRBV19 to TRBJ2-5; TRBD1 matches at 7 bases. Germline loops: CDR1 LNHDA, CDR2 SQIVND (reference sequence). The CDR3 totals 14 residues. Trimming cost V 4 bases and J 2 bases; bases outside gene matches: 4. The DNA for the CDR3 is TGTGCCAGTAGTAGACAGGGAGTGCAAGAGACCCAGTACTTC. This gives the protein CASSRQGVQETQYF.

The chain joins TRBV5-8 to TRBJ2-7; D remains ambiguous. V was trimmed by 3 bases and J by 6 bases, leaving 13 bases between them. The CDR3 totals 13 residues. Germline values: CDR1 SGHTS, CDR2 YDEGEE. CDR3 DNA: TGTGCCAGCAGCTCTGGAGTTGGTGGCGAGCAGTACTTC. Amino acids: CASSSGVGGEQYF.